Following are 16 T cell receptor beta chains from one sample sequenced in a study of blood T cell repertoires in COVID-19 (dated by TCRdb to 2018 to 2020). Library construction relied on the immunoSEQ multiplex PCR assay. Entries here come from immuneACCESS through TCRdb and include only in-frame sequences with V and J called. Some clones fail to appear in such tables; in the studies checked, an unresolved V gene covers under half of the shortfall, and the cause of the remainder is unknown. A total of some 200,000 clones appear in this sample, 80% to 90% of them only once. The top ten constitute around 4.5% of the sample. The specimen sequenced was peripheral blood. Every receptor here comes from a man aged 50 or older with acute or convalescent COVID-19.

V usage is TRBV29-1 and J usage is TRBJ2-1, with 7 bases aligning to TRBD2. The CDR3 length is 16 residues. Per the germline V gene, CDR1 is SQVTM and CDR2 is ANQGSEA. V lost 6 bases, J lost 5 bases, and 16 bases stayed unmatched. The CDR3: CSVDGGFGLENNEQFF. CDR3 sequence (DNA): TGCAGCGTCGACGGGGGTTTCGGACTAGAGAACAATGAGCAGTTCTTC.

The chain joins TRBV20-1 to TRBJ2-2; D gene unclear. Between the trimmed V and J ends, which lost 5 bases and 3 bases, there was a span of 4 bases. Germline CDR1 DFQATT, CDR2 SNEGSKA (reference sequence). The CDR3 runs to 11 residues. The CDR3 region has the DNA TGCAGTGCTCGGGACACCGGGGAGCTGTTTTTT. Encoded protein: CSARDTGELFF.

The chain's CDR3 is CASTTDFQPQHF. The CDR3, as DNA: TGTGCCAGCACTACCGATTTTCAGCCCCAGCATTTT. The V and J genes are TRBV6-5 and TRBJ1-5; no clear D. Trimming removed 7 bases at V and 6 bases at J, with 10 bases between. The CDR3 runs to 12 residues. The V gene's germline CDR1 is MNHEY and CDR2 SVGAGI.

The gene calls are TRBV11-2 and TRBJ2-1; 12 nucleotides agree with TRBD2. The CDR3 sequence is 15 residues long. Germline V lookup: CDR1 SGHAT, CDR2 FQNNGV. V dropped 5 bases and J dropped 5; count of bases not matched to a gene: 4. The chain's CDR3 is CASSVTSGGNNEQFF. In DNA form, the CDR3 reads TGTGCCAGCAGCGTAACTAGCGGGGGGAACAATGAGCAGTTCTTC.

As regards this clone: Other DNA sequences in this specimen translate into the identical CDR3. The chain recombines TRBV5-1 with TRBJ1-1; D call uncertain. CDR3 length: 13 residues. The germline V gene encodes CDR1 SGHRS and CDR2 YFSETQ. Trimming took off 0 bases at V and 1 base at J, with 4 bases between the two ends. CDR3 loop: CASSLAGNTEAFF. The DNA of the CDR3 is TGCGCCAGCAGCTTGGCCGGGAACACTGAAGCTTTCTTT.

CDR3 DNA: TGTGCCAGTAGTTCGGGGGGGAACTACGAGCAGTACTTC. Translation gives CASSSGGNYEQYF. The gene calls are TRBV19 and TRBJ2-7; TRBD2 agrees at 8 bases. The V and J ends lost 5 bases and 3 bases, in that order; junction bases with no gene match: 3. Germline V gene lookup returns CDR1 LNHDA and CDR2 SQIVND (reference sequence). The CDR3 has 13 amino acids. Looking up the rest from reference TRBV19 and TRBJ2-7 gives the full variable domain: DGGITQSPKYLFRKEGQNVTLSCEQNLNHDAMYWYRQDPGQGLRLIYYSQIVNDFQKGDIAEGYSVSREKKESFPLTVTSAQKNPTAFYLCASSSGGNYEQYFGPGTRLTVT.

J is TRBJ1-3 and V is TRBV3-1 (or the pseudogene TRBV3-2); TRBD1 is a possible D gene (6 bases). There are 17 residues in the CDR3. The germline V gene encodes CDR1 LGHDT and CDR2 YNNKEL (reference sequence). V gave up 1 base and J gave up 0 bases, with 13 bases separating them. The CDR3, as DNA: TGTGCCAGCAGCCAAGCCTCAGGGGTCCCCTCTGGAAACACCATATATTTT. Its protein is CASSQASGVPSGNTIYF.

The CDR3 DNA sequence: TGCGCCAGGTCGTACGAGGGTGAGCTCAATCAGCCCCAGCATTTT. This sequence encodes CARSYEGELNQPQHF. The chain recombines TRBV4-1 with TRBJ1-5; D is undetermined. Trimming left V 9 bases short and J 3 bases short, with 18 bases between. This CDR3 is built from 15 residues. Germline CDR1 MGHRA, CDR2 YSYEKL.

The rearrangement joins TRBV6-5 to TRBJ1-6; the D is unclear. The CDR3 has 13 residues. Trimming removed 2 bases from V and 10 bases from J, with 9 bases in between. CDR1 and CDR2 from the germline V gene are MNHEY and SVGAGI. The CDR3 DNA reads as TGTGCCAGCAGTTACGAGGGAGGGTCACCCCTCCACTTT. It is translated as CASSYEGGSPLHF.

The genes are TRBV15 and TRBJ1-5, with D maybe TRBD1 (6 bases). The V gene's germline CDR1 is LNHNV and CDR2 YYDKDF (reference sequence). The CDR3 consists of 15 residues. V dropped 5 bases and J dropped 3 bases, with 14 bases sitting between them. CDR3 nucleotide sequence: TGTGCCACCAGCTTATCGACAGGAGTCAATCAGCCCCAGCATTTT. Amino acid sequence: CATSLSTGVNQPQHF.

J is TRBJ1-6 and V is TRBV27; no definite D call. The CDR3 spans 13 residues. Trimming pared 5 bases from V and 3 bases from J, leaving 5 bases between. Per the germline V gene, CDR1 is MNHEY and CDR2 is SMNVEV (reference sequence). CDR3 DNA sequence: TGTGCCAGCAGTCCCCGCTATAATTCACCCCTCCACTTT. It is translated as CASSPRYNSPLHF.

This clone was detected only a few times. The gene calls are TRBV6-5 and TRBJ1-6; D possibly corresponds to TRBD1 (5 bases). Trimming shortened V by 2 bases and J by 10 bases, and 15 bases separated the two germline ends. The germline gives CDR1 MNHEY, CDR2 SVGAGI. The CDR3 is made up of 15 amino acids. The CDR3 protein is CASSYKQAGGSPLHF. CDR3 DNA: TGTGCCAGCAGTTACAAACAGGCCGGAGGGTCACCCCTCCACTTT.

This chain joins TRBV2 and TRBJ2-3, with 11 bases aligning to TRBD1. With 5 bases clipped from V and 3 bases from J, the junction kept 7 bases outside the gene matches. CDR3 size: 16 residues. CDR1 and CDR2 from the germline V gene are SNHLY and FYNNEI. CDR3 residues: CASSHPRDRGTDTQYF. In DNA form, the CDR3 reads TGTGCCAGCAGTCACCCTCGGGACAGGGGGACAGATACGCAGTATTTT. The variable domain in full, completed from reference TRBV2 and TRBJ2-3, reads EPEVTQTPSHQVTQMGQEVILRCVPISNHLYFYWYRQILGQKVEFLVSFYNNEISEKSEIFDDQFSVERPDGSNFTLKIRSTKLEDSAMYFCASSHPRDRGTDTQYFGPGTRLTVL.

The chain is built from TRBV19 and TRBJ1-6; TRBD1 matches at 9 bases. The CDR3 has 15 amino acids. The V gene end was trimmed by 9 bases and the J gene end by 8 bases; junction bases not matched to a gene: 11. CDR1 and CDR2 from the germline V gene are LNHDA and SQIVND (reference sequence). In nucleotides, the CDR3 is TGTGCCAGCAGAGTTCGGACAGGGGTAGATTCACCCCTCCACTTT. Its translation is CASRVRTGVDSPLHF.

V and J are TRBV7-2 and TRBJ1-5, with a tentative D call TRBD1 (6 bases). The CDR3 length is 13 residues. V was clipped by 5 bases and J by 3 bases, with 8 bases between them. Per germline, CDR1 SGHTA and CDR2 FQGNSA. CDR3: CASSNRDNQPQHF. DNA for the CDR3: TGTGCCAGCAGCAACAGGGACAATCAGCCCCAGCATTTT.

This chain connects TRBV5-6 to TRBJ2-5, with TRBD1 identical over 9 bases. This CDR3 is 13 amino acids long. CDR1 is SGHDT and CDR2 is YYEEEE in the germline V gene. V lost 4 bases and J lost 3; bases outside the gene matches: 1. CDR3 sequence (DNA): TGTGCCAGCAGCCGACAGGGGGAAGAGACCCAGTACTTC. This translates into CASSRQGEETQYF.